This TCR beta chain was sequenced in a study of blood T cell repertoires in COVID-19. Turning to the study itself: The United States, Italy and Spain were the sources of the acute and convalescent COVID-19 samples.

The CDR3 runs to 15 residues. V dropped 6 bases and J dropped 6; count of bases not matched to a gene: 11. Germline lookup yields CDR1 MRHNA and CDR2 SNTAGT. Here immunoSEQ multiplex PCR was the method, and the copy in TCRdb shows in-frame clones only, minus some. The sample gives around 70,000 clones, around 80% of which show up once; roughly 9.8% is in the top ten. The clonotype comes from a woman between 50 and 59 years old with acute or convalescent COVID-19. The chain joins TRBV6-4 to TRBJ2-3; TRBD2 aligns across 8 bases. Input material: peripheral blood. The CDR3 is CASRLEHREGDTQYF. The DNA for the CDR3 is TGTGCCAGCAGACTTGAGCACCGGGAGGGGGATACGCAGTATTTT.